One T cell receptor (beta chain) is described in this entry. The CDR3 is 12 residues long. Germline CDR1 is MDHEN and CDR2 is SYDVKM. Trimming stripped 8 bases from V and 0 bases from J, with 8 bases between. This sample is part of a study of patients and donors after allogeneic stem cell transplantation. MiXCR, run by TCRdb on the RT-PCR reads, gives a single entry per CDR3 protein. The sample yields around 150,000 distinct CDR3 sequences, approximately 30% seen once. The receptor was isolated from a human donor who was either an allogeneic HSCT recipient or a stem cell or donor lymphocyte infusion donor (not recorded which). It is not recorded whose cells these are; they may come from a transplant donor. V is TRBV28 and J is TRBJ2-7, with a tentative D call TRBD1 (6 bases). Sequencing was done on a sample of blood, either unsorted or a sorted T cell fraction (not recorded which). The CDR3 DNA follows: TGTGCCAGCGCCAGGGGCTCCTACGAGCAGTACTTC. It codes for CASARGSYEQYF.